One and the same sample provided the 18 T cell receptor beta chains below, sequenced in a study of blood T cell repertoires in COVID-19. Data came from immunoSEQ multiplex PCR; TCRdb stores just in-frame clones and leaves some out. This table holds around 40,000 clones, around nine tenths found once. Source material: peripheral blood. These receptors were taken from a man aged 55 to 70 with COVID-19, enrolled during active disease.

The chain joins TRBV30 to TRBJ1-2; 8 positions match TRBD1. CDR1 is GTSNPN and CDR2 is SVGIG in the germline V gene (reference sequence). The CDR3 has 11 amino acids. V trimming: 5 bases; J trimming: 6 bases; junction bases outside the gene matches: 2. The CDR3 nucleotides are TGTGCCTGGGGGACAGGAGATGGCTACACCTTC. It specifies CAWGTGDGYTF.

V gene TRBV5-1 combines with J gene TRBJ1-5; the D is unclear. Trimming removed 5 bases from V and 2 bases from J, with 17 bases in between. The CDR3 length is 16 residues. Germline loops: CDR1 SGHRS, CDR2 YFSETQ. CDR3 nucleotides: TGCGCCAGCAGTAACCGGGGTGGGCCTGGCAATCAGCCCCAGCATTTT. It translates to CASSNRGGPGNQPQHF.

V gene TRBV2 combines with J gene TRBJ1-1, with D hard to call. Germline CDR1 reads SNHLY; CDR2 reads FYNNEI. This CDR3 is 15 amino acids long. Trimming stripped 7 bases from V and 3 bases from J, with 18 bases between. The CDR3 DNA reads TGTGCCAGCACCTTGATTTTAGGGAGGGACACTGAAGCTTTCTTT. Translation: CASTLILGRDTEAFF.

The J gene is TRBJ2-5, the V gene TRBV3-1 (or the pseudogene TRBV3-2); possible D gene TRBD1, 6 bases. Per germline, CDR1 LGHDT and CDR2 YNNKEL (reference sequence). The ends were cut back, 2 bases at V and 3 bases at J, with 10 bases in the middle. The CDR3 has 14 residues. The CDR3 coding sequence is TGTGCCAGCAGCCAAACGGCAGGGGAAGAGACCCAGTACTTC. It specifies CASSQTAGEETQYF.

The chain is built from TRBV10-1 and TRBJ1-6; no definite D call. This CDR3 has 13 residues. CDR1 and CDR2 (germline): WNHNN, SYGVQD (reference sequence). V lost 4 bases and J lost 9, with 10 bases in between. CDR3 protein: CASSGGYGSPLHF. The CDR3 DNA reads TGCGCCAGCAGTGGAGGGTACGGTTCACCCCTCCACTTT.

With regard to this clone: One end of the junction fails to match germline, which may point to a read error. CDR3 amino acids: CATSPPGTDTQYF. The CDR3 DNA sequence: TGTGCCACCAGTCCCCCAGGCACCGATACGCAGTATTTT. V and J are TRBV24-1 and TRBJ2-3, with D uncertain. Germline CDR1 reads KGHDR; CDR2 reads SFDVKD. The CDR3 is 13 amino acids.

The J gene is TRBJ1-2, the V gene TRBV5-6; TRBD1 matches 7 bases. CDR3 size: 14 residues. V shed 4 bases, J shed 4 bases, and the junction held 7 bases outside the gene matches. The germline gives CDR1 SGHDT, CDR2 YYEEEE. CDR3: CASSLGQVPYGYTF. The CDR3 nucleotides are TGTGCCAGCAGCCTCGGACAGGTCCCCTATGGCTACACCTTC.

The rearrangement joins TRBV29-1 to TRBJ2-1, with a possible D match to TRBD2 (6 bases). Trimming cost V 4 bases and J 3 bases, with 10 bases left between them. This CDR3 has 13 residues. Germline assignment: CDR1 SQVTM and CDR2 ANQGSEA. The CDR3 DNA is TGCAGCGTTGTGGATAGCGGCTACAATGAGCAGTTCTTC. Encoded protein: CSVVDSGYNEQFF.

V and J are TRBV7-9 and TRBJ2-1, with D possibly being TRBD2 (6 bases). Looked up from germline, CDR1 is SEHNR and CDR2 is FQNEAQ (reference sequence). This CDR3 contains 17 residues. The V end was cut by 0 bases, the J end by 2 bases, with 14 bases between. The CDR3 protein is CASSLALRGSTYNEQFF. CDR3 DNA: TGTGCCAGCAGCTTAGCCTTGCGGGGTTCTACCTACAATGAGCAGTTCTTC.

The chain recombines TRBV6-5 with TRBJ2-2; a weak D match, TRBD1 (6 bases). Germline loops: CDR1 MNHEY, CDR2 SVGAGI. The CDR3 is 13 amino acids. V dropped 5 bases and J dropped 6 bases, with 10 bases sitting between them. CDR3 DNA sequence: TGTGCCAGCAGTAAACAGGGTCCCGGGGAGCTGTTTTTT. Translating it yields CASSKQGPGELFF.

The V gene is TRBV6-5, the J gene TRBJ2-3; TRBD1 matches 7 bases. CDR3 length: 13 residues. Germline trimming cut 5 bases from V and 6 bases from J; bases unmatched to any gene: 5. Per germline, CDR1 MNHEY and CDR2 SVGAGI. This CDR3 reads CASSPRTGDTQYF. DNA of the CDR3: TGTGCCAGCAGTCCCCGGACAGGCGATACGCAGTATTTT.

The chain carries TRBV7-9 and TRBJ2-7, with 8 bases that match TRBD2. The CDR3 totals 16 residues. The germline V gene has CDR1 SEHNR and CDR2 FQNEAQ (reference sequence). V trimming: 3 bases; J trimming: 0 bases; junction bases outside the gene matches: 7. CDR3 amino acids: CASSFRRGGSSYEQYF. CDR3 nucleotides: TGTGCCAGCAGCTTCCGCCGGGGGGGCAGCTCCTACGAGCAGTACTTC.

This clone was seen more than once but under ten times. CDR3 region: CASSQGQVGDGEQFF. The CDR3 DNA follows: TGCGCCAGCAGCCAAGGACAGGTGGGAGACGGGGAGCAGTTCTTC. The chain couples TRBV4-1 to TRBJ2-1; D perhaps matches TRBD1 (6 bases). This CDR3 is built from 15 residues. Germline CDR1 MGHRA, CDR2 YSYEKL. V was shortened by 1 base and J by 10 bases, with 17 bases between the two germline ends.

The DNA for the CDR3 is TGTGCCAGCAGTTACTCAAGGGGCGGGGGGAGAGGCTACACCTTC. This encodes CASSYSRGGGRGYTF. This rearrangement joins TRBV6-5 to TRBJ1-2; tentatively, D is TRBD1 (5 bases). V lost 0 bases and J lost 8, with 16 bases in between. In germline, CDR1 is MNHEY, CDR2 SVGAGI. The CDR3 has 15 residues.

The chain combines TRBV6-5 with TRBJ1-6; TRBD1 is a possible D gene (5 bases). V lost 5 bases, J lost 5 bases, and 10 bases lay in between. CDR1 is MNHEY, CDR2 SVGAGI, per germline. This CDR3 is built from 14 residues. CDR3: CASSRDSHNSPLHF. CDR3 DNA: TGTGCCAGCAGTCGCGACAGCCATAATTCACCCCTCCACTTT.

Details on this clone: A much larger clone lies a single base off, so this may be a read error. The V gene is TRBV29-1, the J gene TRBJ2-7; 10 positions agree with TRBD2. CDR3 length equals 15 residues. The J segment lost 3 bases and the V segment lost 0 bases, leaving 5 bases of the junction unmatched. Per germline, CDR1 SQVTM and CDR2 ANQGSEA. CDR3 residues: CSVEELAGSGYEQYF. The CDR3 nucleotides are TGCAGCGTTGAAGAACTAGCGGGATCCGGCTACGAGCAGTACTTC.

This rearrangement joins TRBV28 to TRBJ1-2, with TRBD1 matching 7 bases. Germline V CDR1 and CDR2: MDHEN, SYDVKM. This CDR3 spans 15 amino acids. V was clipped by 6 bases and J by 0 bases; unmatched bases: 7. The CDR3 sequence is CASRPRTGANYGYTF. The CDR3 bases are TGTGCCAGCAGACCTCGGACAGGAGCTAACTATGGCTACACCTTC.

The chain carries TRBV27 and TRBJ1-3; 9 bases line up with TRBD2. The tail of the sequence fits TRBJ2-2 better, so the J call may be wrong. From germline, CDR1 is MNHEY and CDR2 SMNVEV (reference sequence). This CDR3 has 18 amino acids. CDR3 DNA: TGTGCCAGCAGTTGGACCCCACTAGCGGGTATGAACACCGGGGAGCTGTTTTTT. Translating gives CASSWTPLAGMNTGELFF.